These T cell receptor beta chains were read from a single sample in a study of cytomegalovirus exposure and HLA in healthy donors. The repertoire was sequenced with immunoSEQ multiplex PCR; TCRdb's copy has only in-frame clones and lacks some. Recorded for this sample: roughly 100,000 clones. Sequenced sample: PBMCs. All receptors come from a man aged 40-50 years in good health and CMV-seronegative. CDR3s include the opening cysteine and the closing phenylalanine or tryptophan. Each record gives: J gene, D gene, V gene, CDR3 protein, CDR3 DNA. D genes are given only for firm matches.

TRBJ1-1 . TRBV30 CAWSVGRNTEAFF TGTGCCTGGAGTGTAGGGAGGAACACTGAAGCTTTCTTT
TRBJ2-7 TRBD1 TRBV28 CASIRGTNTYEQYF TGTGCCAGCATCAGGGGGACAAATACCTACGAGCAGTACTTC
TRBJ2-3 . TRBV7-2 CASSTRLESGTQYF TGTGCCAGCAGCACCCGACTAGAGTCGGGTACGCAGTATTTT
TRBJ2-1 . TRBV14 CASGIALRDEQFF TGTGCCAGCGGAATAGCCCTCAGGGATGAGCAGTTCTTC
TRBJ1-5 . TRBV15 CATSRVTGGYSNQPQHF TGTGCCACCAGCAGAGTAACGGGGGGATATAGCAATCAGCCCCAGCATTTT
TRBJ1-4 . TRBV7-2 CASSLRPRGTNEKLFF TGTGCCAGCAGCTTAAGGCCCCGGGGAACTAATGAAAAACTGTTTTTT
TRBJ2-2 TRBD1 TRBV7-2 CASSSRQGNTGELFF TGTGCCAGCAGCTCTAGACAGGGGAACACCGGGGAGCTGTTTTTT
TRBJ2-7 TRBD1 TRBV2 CASSTGQASAEGEQYF TGTGCCAGCAGCACCGGACAGGCCAGCGCAGAGGGCGAGCAGTACTTC
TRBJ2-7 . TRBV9 CASSLLPRENYEQYF TGTGCCAGCAGCCTACTTCCCCGGGAGAACTACGAGCAGTACTTC
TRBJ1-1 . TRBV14 CASSPQGGAEAFF TGTGCCAGCAGCCCCCAAGGGGGGGCTGAAGCTTTCTTT
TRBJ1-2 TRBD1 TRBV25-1 CASSDPGQGFRGYTF TGTGCCAGCAGTGACCCGGGACAGGGGTTTCGTGGCTACACCTTC
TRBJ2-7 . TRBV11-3 CASSLGGPPYEQYF TGTGCCAGCAGCTTAGGTGGGCCCCCCTACGAGCAGTACTTC
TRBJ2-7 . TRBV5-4 CASSLEVQARGSYEQYF TGTGCCAGCAGCTTGGAAGTTCAGGCTCGGGGGTCCTACGAGCAGTACTTC
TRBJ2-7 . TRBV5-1 CASSLALDRPYEQYF TGCGCCAGCAGCTTGGCCTTGGACAGACCCTACGAGCAGTACTTC
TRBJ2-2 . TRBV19 CASSPKGQNTGELFF TGTGCCAGTAGTCCGAAGGGACAAAACACCGGGGAGCTGTTTTTT
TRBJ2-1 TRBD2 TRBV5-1 CASSFGTSGGAGEQFF TGCGCCAGCAGCTTCGGGACTAGCGGGGGGGCAGGTGAGCAGTTCTTC
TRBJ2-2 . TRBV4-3 CASSQDWPGANTGELFF TGCGCCAGCAGCCAAGATTGGCCAGGGGCGAACACCGGGGAGCTGTTTTTT
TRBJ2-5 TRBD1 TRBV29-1 CSVLTGVEQYF TGCAGCGTACTGACAGGGGTAGAGCAGTACTTC
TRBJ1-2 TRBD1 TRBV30 CAWSTGTGLSGYGYTF TGTGCCTGGAGTACCGGGACAGGGCTTTCAGGCTATGGCTACACCTTC
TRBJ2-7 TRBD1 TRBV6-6 CASSYPGQGIREQYF TGTGCCAGCAGTTACCCTGGACAGGGGATAAGGGAGCAGTACTTC
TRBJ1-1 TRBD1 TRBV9 CASSVEGATIAEAFF TGTGCCAGCAGCGTAGAGGGGGCGACGATCGCCGAAGCTTTCTTT